This T cell receptor beta chain was observed in a study of Graves' ophthalmopathy and Graves' hyperthyroidism. This clonotype was detected ten times or more. The V end was cut by 6 bases, the J end by 3 bases, with 14 bases between. Per the germline V gene, CDR1 is SGHAT and CDR2 is FQNNGV. The length of the CDR3 is 14 residues. Amplified TCR beta CDR3 regions were obtained using RNA transcripts as template. First-round RT-PCR with HTBI primers preceded a second-round multiplex PCR. TCRdb recomputed calls from the multiplex PCR reads with MiXCR, one row per CDR3 protein. Of around 40,000 distinct CDR3 sequences in the sample, over 40% were seen once.

The specimen sequenced was peripheral blood. The chain joins TRBV11-2 to TRBJ2-5; D is possibly TRBD1 or TRBD2 (5 bases each). This sequence was found in an adult man with Graves' ophthalmopathy. The CDR3 coding sequence is TGTGCCAGCAGTCCTACCAGAGGGGAAGAGACCCAGTACTTC. Encoded protein: CASSPTRGEETQYF.